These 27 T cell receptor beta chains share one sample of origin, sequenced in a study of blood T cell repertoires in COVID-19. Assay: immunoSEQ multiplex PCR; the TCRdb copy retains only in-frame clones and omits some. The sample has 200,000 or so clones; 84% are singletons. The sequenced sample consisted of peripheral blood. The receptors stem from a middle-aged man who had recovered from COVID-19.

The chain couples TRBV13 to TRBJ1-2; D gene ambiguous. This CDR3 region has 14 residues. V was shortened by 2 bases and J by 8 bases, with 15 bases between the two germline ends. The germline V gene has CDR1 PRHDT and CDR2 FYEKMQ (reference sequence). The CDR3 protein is CASSLPGVSWGYTF. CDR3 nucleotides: TGTGCCAGCAGCTTACCCGGGGTATCGTGGGGCTACACCTTC. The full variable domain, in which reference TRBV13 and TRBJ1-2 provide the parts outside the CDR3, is AAGVIQSPRHLIKEKRETATLKCYPIPRHDTVYWYQQGPGQDPQFLISFYEKMQSDKGSIPDRFSAQQFSDYHSELNMSSLELGDSALYFCASSLPGVSWGYTFGSGTRLTVV.

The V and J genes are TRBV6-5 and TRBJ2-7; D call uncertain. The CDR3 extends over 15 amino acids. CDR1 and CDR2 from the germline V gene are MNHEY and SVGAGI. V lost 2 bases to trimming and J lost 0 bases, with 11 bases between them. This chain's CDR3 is CASSYAYGGSYEQYF. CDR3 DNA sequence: TGTGCCAGCAGTTACGCATACGGCGGCTCCTACGAGCAGTACTTC.

This CDR3 reads CASSVDGQGDQPQHF. CDR3 bases: TGTGCCAGCAGCGTAGATGGACAGGGGGATCAGCCCCAGCATTTT. This chain joins TRBV9 and TRBJ1-5, with 10 bases fitting TRBD1. CDR1 is SGDLS, CDR2 YYNGEE, per germline. The CDR3 is 15 amino acids. Trimming cost V 0 bases and J 5 bases; bases outside gene matches: 2.

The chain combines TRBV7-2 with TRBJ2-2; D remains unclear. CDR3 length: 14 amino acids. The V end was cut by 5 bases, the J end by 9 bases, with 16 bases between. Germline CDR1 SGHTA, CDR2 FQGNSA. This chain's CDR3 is CASSPPGSFRELFF. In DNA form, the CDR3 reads TGTGCCAGCAGCCCCCCCGGGTCCTTTCGGGAGCTGTTTTTT.

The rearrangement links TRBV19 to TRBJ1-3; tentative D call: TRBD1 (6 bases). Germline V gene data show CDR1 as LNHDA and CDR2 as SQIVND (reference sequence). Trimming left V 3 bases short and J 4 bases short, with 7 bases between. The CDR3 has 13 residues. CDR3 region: CASSIGQGNTIYF. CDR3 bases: TGTGCCAGTAGTATTGGACAGGGAAACACCATATATTTT.

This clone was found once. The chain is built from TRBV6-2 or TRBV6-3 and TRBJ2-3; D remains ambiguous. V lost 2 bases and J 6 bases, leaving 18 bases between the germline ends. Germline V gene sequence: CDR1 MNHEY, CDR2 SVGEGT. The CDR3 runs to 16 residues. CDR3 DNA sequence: TGTGCCAGCAGTTACATCGCGGCCCCGGATGAGGATACGCAGTATTTT. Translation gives CASSYIAAPDEDTQYF.

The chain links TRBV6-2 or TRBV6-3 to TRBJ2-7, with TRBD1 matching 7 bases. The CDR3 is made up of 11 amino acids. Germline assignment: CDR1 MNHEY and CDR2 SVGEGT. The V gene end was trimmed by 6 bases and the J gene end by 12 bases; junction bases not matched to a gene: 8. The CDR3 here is CASSRDRARYF. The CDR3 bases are TGTGCCAGCAGCAGAGACAGGGCTCGGTACTTC.

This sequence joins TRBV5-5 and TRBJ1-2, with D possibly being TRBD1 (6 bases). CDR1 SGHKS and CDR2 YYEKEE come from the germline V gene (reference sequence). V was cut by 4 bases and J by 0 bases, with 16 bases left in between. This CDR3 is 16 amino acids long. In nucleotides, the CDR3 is TGTGCCAGCAGCATGCTCAGGGGCCCCTCTAACTATGGCTACACCTTC. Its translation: CASSMLRGPSNYGYTF.

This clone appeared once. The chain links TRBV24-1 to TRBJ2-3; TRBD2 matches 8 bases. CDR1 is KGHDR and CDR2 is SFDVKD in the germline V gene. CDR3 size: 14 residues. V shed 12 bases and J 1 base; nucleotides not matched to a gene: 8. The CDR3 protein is CARGGGRRTDTQYF. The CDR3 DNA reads TGTGCCCGGGGGGGAGGCCGCCGCACAGATACGCAGTATTTT.

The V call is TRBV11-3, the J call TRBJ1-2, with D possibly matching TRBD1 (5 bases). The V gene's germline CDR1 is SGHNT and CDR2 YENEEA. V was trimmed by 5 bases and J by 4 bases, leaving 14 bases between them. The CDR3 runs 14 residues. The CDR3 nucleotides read TGTGCCAGCAGCCCGGAGCCAGGGCCCTATGGCTACACCTTC. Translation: CASSPEPGPYGYTF.

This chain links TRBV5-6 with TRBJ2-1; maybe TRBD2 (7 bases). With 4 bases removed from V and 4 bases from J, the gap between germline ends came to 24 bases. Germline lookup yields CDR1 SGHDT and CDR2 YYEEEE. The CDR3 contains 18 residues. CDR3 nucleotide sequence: TGTGCCAGCAGCAGTGTAGAGGGGGGCCTAGCGGATTACAATGAGCAGTTCTTC. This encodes CASSSVEGGLADYNEQFF.

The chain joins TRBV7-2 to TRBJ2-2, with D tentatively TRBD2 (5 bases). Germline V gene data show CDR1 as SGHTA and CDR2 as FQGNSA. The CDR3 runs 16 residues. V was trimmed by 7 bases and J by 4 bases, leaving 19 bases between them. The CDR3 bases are TGTGCCAGCACCTCCCTGTCGGACTCGGGCACCGGGGAGCTGTTTTTT. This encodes CASTSLSDSGTGELFF.

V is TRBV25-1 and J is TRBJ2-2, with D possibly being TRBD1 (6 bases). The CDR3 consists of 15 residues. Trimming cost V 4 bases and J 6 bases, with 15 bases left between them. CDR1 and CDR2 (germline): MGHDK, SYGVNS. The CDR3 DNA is TGTGCCAGCAGTGCTCGAGGTCGACAGGCCGGGGAGCTGTTTTTT. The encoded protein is CASSARGRQAGELFF.

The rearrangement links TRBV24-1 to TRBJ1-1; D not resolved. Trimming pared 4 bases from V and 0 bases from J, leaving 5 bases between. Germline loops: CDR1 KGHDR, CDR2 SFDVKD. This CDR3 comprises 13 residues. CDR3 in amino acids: CATSDGMNTEAFF. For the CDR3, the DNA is TGTGCCACCAGTGACGGGATGAACACTGAAGCTTTCTTT.

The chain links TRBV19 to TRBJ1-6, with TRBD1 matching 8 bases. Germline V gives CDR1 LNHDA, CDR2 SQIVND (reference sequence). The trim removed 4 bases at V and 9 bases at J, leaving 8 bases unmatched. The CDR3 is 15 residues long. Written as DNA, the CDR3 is TGTGCCAGTAGTACGAGACAGGGGCGCGGTTCACCCCTCCACTTT. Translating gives CASSTRQGRGSPLHF.

The CDR3 nucleotides are TGTGCCACCAGCAGAGCTCGACAGGAGACCTACGAGCAGTACTTC. It codes for CATSRARQETYEQYF. The genes are TRBV15 and TRBJ2-7; D is perhaps TRBD1 (6 bases). The V gene lost 1 base and the J gene lost 2 bases, with 12 bases spanning the gap. Germline V gene data show CDR1 as LNHNV and CDR2 as YYDKDF (reference sequence). The CDR3 covers 15 residues. Full variable domain (missing parts from reference TRBV15 and TRBJ2-7): DAMVIQNPRYQVTQFGKPVTLSCSQTLNHNVMYWYQQKSSQAPKLLFHYYDKDFNNEADTPDNFQSRRPNTSFCFLDIRSPGLGDTAMYLCATSRARQETYEQYFGPGTRLTVT.

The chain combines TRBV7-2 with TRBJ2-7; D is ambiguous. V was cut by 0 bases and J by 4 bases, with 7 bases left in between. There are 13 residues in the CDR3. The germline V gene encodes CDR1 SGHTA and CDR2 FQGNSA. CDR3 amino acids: CASSLASQYEQYF. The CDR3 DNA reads TGTGCCAGCAGCTTAGCGAGTCAATACGAGCAGTACTTC.

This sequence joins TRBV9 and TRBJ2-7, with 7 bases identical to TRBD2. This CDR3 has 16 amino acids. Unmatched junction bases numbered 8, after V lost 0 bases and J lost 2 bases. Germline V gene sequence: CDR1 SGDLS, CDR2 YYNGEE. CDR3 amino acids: CASSVDPGGLTYEQYF. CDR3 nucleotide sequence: TGTGCCAGCAGCGTAGATCCGGGAGGCCTCACCTACGAGCAGTACTTC.

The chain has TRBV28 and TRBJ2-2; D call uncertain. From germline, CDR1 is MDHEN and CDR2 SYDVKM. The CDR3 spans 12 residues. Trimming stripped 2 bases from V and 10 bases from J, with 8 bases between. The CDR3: CASSLSHTELFF. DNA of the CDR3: TGTGCCAGCAGTTTAAGCCATACGGAGCTGTTTTTT.

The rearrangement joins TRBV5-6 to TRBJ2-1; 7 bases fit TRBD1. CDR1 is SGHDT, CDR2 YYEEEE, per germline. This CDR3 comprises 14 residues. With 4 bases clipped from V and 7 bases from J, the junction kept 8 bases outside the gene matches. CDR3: CASSPAVRGNEQFF. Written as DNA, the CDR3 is TGTGCCAGCAGCCCGGCAGTCAGGGGGAATGAGCAGTTCTTC.

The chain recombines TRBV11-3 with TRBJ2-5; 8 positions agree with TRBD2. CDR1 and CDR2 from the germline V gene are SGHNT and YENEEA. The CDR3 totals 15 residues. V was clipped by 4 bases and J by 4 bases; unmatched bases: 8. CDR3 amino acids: CASSSSGLGGETQYF. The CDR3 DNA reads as TGTGCCAGCAGCTCCTCGGGACTAGGGGGAGAGACCCAGTACTTC.

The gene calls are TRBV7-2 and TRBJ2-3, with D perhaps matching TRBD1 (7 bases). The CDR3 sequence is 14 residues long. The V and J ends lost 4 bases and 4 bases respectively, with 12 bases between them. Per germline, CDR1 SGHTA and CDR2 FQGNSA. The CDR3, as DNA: TGTGCCAGCAGCTGGAGGGGGCGGGCAGATACGCAGTATTTT. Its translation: CASSWRGRADTQYF.

The chain's CDR3 is CASSTIPGDRALWEQYF. The CDR3, as DNA: TGTGCCAGCAGCACCATCCCTGGGGACAGGGCCCTTTGGGAGCAGTACTTC. This rearrangement joins TRBV5-4 to TRBJ2-7, with TRBD1 identical over 9 bases. The germline V gene encodes CDR1 SGHNT and CDR2 YYREEE (reference sequence). The CDR3 is made up of 17 amino acids. V dropped 4 bases and J dropped 7; count of bases not matched to a gene: 18.

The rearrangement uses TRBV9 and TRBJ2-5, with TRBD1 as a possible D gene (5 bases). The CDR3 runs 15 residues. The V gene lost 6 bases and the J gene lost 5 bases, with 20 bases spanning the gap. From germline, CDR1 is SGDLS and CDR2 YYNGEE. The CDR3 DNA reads TGTGCCAGCAACAAAGCAGGGAATCCGACCGAGACCCAGTACTTC. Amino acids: CASNKAGNPTETQYF.

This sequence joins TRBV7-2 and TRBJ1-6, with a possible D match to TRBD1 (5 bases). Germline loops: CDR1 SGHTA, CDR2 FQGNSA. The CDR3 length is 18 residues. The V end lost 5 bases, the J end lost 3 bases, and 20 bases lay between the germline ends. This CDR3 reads CASSTRRHRQLYNSPLHF. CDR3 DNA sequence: TGTGCCAGCAGCACTCGGCGGCATAGACAGCTCTATAATTCACCCCTCCACTTT.

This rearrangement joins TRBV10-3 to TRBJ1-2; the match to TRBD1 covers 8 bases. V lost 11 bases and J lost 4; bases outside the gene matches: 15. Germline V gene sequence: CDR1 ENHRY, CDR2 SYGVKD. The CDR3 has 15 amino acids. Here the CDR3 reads CAAQDPGGIGYGYTF. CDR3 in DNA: TGTGCCGCCCAAGACCCAGGGGGCATCGGCTATGGCTACACCTTC.

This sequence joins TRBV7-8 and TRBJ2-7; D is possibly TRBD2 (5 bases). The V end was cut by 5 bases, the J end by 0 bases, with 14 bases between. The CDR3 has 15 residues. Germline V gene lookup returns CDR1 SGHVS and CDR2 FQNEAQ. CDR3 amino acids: CASSPRTGSSYEQYF. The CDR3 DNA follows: TGTGCCAGCAGCCCGAGGACGGGGAGCTCCTACGAGCAGTACTTC.